Following are 3 T cell receptor beta chains from one sample sequenced in a study of control samples from healthy donors and cancer patients (dated by TCRdb to the early 2020s). The library was built by means of the immunoSEQ multiplex PCR assay. TCRdb took this table from immuneACCESS and kept in-frame rearrangements with V and J called. Such tables lack part of the clones; where checked against another copy, unresolved V genes explain under half of the gap, and the rest is unexplained. This sample lists roughly 450,000 clones; 80% to 95% were detected once. Approximately 6.3% of the sample belongs to the ten largest clones. Sequenced material: PBMCs. These TCRs come from a man aged 35 to 55 with head and neck cancer.

The chain employs TRBV7-3 and TRBJ2-1, with 7 bases that match TRBD2. Germline CDR1 and CDR2: SGHTA and FQGTGA. CDR3 length equals 15 residues. Trimming cost V 5 bases and J 2 bases; bases outside gene matches: 6. The CDR3 loop reads CASSGSGATYNEQFF. In DNA form, the CDR3 reads TGTGCCAGCAGCGGAAGCGGGGCCACCTACAATGAGCAGTTCTTC.

This clone was seen only once. The chain combines TRBV28 with TRBJ2-2; 7 nucleotides match TRBD1. CDR1 and CDR2 from the germline V gene are MDHEN and SYDVKM. The CDR3 has 13 residues. V lost 8 bases and J lost 7; bases outside the gene matches: 7. The CDR3 DNA reads TGTGCCAGCGAACACAGGGGTGTCGGGGAGCTGTTTTTT. This gives the protein CASEHRGVGELFF.

This rearrangement joins TRBV11-2 to TRBJ2-1; no clear D gene. This CDR3 comprises 12 residues. Germline V CDR1 and CDR2: SGHAT, FQNNGV. V lost 1 base to trimming and J lost 10 bases, with 8 bases between them. The CDR3 sequence is CASSLVPIEQFF. CDR3 coding DNA: TGTGCCAGCAGCTTAGTCCCCATAGAGCAGTTCTTC.